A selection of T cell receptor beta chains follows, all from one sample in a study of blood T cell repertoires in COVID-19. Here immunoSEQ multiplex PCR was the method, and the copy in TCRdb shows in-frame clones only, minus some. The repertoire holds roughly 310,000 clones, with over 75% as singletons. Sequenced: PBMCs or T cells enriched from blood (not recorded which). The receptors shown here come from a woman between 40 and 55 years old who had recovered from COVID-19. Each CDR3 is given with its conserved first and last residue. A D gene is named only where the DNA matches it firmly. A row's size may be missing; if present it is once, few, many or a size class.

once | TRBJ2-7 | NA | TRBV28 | TGTGCCAGCGTTCAAGGTGGGACAATCGCCTACGAGCAGTACTTC | CASVQGGTIAYEQYF
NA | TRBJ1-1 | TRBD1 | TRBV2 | TGTGCCAGCGACAGGGGGCTTGGGAACACTGAAGCTTTCTTT | CASDRGLGNTEAFF
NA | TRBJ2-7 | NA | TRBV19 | TGTGCCAGTAGTAGATCAGCCCCAGGGTTGGGCTCCTACGAGCAGTACTTC | CASSRSAPGLGSYEQYF
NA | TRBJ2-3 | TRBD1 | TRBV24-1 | TGTGCCACCAGTGACCTAGGGGGCGCCGGGACAGATACGCAGTATTTT | CATSDLGGAGTDTQYF
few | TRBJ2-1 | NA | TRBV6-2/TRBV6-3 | TGTGCCAGCAGTTCCTCGGACGGGAGGGCCAGGGGGGTCGAGGGCGATGAGCAGTTCTTC | CASSSSDGRARGVEGDEQFF
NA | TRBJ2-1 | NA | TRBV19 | TGTGCCAGTAGTATTCCAGCGGACCACAATGAGCAGTTCTTC | CASSIPADHNEQFF
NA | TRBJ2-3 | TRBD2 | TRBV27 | TGTGCCAGCAGTCGACTAGCGGGAGTTCCCACAGATACGCAGTATTTT | CASSRLAGVPTDTQYF
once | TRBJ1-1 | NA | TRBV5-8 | TGTGCCAGCAGCTGGGGCACAGGGACCACTGAAGCTTTCTTT | CASSWGTGTTEAFF
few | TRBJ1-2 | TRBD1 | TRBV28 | TGTGCCAGCAGTTTAGGAGGGGGCGATGGCTATGGCTACACCTTC | CASSLGGGDGYGYTF
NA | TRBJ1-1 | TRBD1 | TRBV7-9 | TGTGCCAGCGGTCTTACAGGGGGACAAAGTGAAGCTTTCTTT | CASGLTGGQSEAFF
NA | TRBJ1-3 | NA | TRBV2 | TGTGCCAGCAGTGAAGTTGCAGCCGGCCGGGACACCATATATTTT | CASSEVAAGRDTIYF
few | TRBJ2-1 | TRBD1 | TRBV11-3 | TGTGCCAGCAGCTCCCCGGGACAGGGAAGGAATGAGCAGTTCTTC | CASSSPGQGRNEQFF
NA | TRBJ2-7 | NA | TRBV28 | TGTGCCAGCAGTTTAAACGGCAAAACGGGGGAGCAGTACTTC | CASSLNGKTGEQYF
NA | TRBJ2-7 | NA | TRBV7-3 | TGTGCCAGCAGCTGGGGCGGAACGTACGAGCAGTACTTC | CASSWGGTYEQYF
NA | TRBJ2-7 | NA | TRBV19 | TGTGCCAGGCCGAAGGGGCACCTAAAATACGAGCAGTACTTC | CARPKGHLKYEQYF
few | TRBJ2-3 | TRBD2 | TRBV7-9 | TGTGCCAGCAGCCTGCCCCAAGGCGGCGGGAGGTTAGATACGCAGTATTTT | CASSLPQGGGRLDTQYF
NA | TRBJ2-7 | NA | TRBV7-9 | TGTGCCAGCAGGCCAGACAGCTACGAGCAGTACTTC | CASRPDSYEQYF
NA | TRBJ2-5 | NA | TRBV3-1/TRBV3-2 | TGTGCCAGCAGCCCCTCAGGGATCCAAGAGACCCAGTACTTC | CASSPSGIQETQYF
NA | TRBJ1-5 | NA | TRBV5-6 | TGTGCCAGCAGCTTAGGCAGGTCTTATAGCAATCAGCCCCAGCATTTT | CASSLGRSYSNQPQHF
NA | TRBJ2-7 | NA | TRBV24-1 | TGTGCCACCAGTGATGGGCTAGCGCACGAGCAGTACTTC | CATSDGLAHEQYF
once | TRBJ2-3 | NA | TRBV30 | TGTGCCTGGAGTCTAAGCACAGATACGCAGTATTTT | CAWSLSTDTQYF
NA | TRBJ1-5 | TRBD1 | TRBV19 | TGTGCCAGTAGTATAACAGGGGAATATAGCAATCAGCCCCAGCATTTT | CASSITGEYSNQPQHF